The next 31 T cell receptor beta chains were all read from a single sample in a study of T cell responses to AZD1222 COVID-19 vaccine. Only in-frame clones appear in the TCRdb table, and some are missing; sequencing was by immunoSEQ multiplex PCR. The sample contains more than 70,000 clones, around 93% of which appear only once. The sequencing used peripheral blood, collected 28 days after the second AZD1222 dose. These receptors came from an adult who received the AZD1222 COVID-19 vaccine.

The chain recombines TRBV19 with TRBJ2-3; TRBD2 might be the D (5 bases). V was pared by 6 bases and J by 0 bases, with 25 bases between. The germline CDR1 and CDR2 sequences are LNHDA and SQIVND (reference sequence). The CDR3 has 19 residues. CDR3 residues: CASSHPWRAYSSSTDTQYF. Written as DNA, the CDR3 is TGTGCCAGTAGCCACCCTTGGCGGGCGTATTCGTCTAGCACAGATACGCAGTATTTT.

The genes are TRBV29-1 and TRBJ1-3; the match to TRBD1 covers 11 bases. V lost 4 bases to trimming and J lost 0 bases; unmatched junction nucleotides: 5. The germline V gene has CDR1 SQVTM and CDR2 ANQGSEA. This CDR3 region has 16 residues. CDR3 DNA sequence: TGCAGCGTTGTGGACAGGGGGCAACACTCTGGAAACACCATATATTTT. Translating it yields CSVVDRGQHSGNTIYF. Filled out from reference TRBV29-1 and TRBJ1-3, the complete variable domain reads SAVISQKPSRDICQRGTSLTIQCQVDSQVTMMFWYRQQPGQSLTLIATANQGSEATYESGFVIDKFPISRPNLTFSTLTVSNMSPEDSSIYLCSVVDRGQHSGNTIYFGEGSWLTVV.

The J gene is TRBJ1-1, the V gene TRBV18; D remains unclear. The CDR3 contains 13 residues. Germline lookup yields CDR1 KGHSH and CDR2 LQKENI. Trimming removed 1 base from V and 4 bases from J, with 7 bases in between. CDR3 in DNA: TGTGCCAGCTCACCACTGGTTGGCACTGAAGCTTTCTTT. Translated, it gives CASSPLVGTEAFF.

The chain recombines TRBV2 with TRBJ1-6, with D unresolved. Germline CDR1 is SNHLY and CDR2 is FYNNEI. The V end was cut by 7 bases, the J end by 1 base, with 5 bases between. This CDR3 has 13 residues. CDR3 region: CASKGSYNSPLHF. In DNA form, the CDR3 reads TGTGCCAGCAAGGGTTCCTATAATTCACCCCTCCACTTT. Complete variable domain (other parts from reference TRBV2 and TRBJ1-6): EPEVTQTPSHQVTQMGQEVILRCVPISNHLYFYWYRQILGQKVEFLVSFYNNEISEKSEIFDDQFSVERPDGSNFTLKIRSTKLEDSAMYFCASKGSYNSPLHFGNGTRLTVT.

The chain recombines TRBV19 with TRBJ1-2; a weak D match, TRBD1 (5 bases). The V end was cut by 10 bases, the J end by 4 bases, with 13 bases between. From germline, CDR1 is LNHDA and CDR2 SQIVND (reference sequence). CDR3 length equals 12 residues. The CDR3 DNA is TGTGCCATAAGAGGGGCGGCCTATGGCTACACCTTC. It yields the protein CAIRGAAYGYTF. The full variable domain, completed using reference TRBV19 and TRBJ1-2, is DGGITQSPKYLFRKEGQNVTLSCEQNLNHDAMYWYRQDPGQGLRLIYYSQIVNDFQKGDIAEGYSVSREKKESFPLTVTSAQKNPTAFYLCAIRGAAYGYTFGSGTRLTVV.

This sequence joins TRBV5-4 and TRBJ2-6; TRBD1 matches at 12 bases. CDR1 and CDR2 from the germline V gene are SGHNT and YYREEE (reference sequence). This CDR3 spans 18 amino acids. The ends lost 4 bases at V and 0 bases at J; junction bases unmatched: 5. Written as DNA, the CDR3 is TGTGCCAGCAGCCGGGGACAGGGGGCGTTCTCTGGGGCCAACGTCCTGACTTTC. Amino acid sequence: CASSRGQGAFSGANVLTF. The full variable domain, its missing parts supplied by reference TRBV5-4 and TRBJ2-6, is ETGVTQSPTHLIKTRGQQVTLRCSSQSGHNTVSWYQQALGQGPQFIFQYYREEENGRGNFPPRFSGLQFPNYSSELNVNALELDDSALYLCASSRGQGAFSGANVLTFGAGSRLTVL.

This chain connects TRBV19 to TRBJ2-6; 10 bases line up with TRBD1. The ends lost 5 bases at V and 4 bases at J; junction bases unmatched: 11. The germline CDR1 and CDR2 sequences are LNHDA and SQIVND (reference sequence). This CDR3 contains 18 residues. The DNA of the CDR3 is TGTGCCAGTAGTTCCCCGGGACAGGGGTTGTCGGGGGCCAACGTCCTGACTTTC. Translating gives CASSSPGQGLSGANVLTF.

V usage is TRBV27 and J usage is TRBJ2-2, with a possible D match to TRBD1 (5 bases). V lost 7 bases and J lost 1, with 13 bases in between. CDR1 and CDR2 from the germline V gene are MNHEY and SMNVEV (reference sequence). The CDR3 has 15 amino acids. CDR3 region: CASKVRQGNTGELFF. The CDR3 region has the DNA TGTGCCAGCAAAGTTAGGCAGGGGAACACCGGGGAGCTGTTTTTT.

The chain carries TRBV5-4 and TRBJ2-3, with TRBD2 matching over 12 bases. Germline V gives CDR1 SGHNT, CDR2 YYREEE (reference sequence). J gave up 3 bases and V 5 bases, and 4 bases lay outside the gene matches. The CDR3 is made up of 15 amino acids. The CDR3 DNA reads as TGTGCCAGCAGATCGGGACTAGCGGGTACAGATACGCAGTATTTT. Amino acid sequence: CASRSGLAGTDTQYF.

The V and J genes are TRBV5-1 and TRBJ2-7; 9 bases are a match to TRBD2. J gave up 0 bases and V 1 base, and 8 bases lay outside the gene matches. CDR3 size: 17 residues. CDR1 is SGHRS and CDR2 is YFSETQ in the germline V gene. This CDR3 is CASSLPSWREGSYEQYF. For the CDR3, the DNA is TGCGCCAGCAGCTTGCCCAGTTGGCGGGAGGGCTCCTACGAGCAGTACTTC.

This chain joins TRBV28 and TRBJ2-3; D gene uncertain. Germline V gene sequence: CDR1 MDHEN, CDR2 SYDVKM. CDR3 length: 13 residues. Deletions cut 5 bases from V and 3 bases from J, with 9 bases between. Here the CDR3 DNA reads TGTGCCAGCAGTGAGGTAGCAACAGATACGCAGTATTTT. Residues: CASSEVATDTQYF.

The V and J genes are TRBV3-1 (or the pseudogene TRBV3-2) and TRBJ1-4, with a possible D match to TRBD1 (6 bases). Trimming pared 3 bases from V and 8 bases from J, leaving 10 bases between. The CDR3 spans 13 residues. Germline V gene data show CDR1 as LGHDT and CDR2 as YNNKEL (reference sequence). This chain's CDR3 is CASSQTGTEKLFF. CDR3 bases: TGTGCCAGCAGCCAGACCGGGACAGAAAAACTGTTTTTT.

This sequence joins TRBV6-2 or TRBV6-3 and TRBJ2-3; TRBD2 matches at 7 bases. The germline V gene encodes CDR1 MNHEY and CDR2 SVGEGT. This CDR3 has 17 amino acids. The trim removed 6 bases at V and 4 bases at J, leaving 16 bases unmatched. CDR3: CASSLVMGGSTPDTQYF. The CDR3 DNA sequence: TGTGCCAGCAGCCTAGTTATGGGCGGGAGTACCCCAGATACGCAGTATTTT.

CDR3 amino acids: CASSFTGPSTDTQYF. The CDR3 DNA reads TGCGCCAGCAGCTTTACGGGTCCTAGCACAGATACGCAGTATTTT. The J gene is TRBJ2-3, the V gene TRBV5-1; D is unclear. This CDR3 region has 15 residues. V was shortened by 2 bases and J by 0 bases, with 10 bases between the two germline ends. The V gene's germline CDR1 is SGHRS and CDR2 YFSETQ.

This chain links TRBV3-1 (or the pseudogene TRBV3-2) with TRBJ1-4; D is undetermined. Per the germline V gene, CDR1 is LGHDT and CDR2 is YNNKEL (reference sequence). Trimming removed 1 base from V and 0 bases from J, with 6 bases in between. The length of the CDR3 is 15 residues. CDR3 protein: CASSQVATTNEKLFF. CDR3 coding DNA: TGTGCCAGCAGCCAAGTGGCCACAACTAATGAAAAACTGTTTTTT.

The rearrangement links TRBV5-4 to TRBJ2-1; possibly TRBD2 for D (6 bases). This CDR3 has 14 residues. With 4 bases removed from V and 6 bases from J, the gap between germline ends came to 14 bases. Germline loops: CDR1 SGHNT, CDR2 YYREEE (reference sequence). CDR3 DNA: TGTGCCAGCAGCCTACGCGGGATTCGCAATGAGCAGTTCTTC. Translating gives CASSLRGIRNEQFF.

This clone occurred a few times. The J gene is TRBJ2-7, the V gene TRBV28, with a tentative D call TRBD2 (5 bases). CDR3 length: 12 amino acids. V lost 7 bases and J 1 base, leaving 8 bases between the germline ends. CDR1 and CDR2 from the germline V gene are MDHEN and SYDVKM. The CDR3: CASTSGSYEQYF. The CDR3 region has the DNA TGTGCCAGCACCTCGGGGTCCTACGAGCAGTACTTC.

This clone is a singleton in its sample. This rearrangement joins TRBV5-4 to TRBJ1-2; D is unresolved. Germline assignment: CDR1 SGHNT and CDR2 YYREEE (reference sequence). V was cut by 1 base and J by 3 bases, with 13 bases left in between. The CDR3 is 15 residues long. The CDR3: CASSLYPSDHYGYTF. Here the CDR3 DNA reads TGTGCCAGCAGCTTGTACCCAAGCGACCACTATGGCTACACCTTC.

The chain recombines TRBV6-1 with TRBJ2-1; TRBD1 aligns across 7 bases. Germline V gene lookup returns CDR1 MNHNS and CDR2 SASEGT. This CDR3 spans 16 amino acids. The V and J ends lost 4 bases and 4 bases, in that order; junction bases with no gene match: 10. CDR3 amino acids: CASSGTGARSYNEQFF. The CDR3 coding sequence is TGTGCCAGCAGTGGTACAGGGGCTCGCTCGTACAATGAGCAGTTCTTC.

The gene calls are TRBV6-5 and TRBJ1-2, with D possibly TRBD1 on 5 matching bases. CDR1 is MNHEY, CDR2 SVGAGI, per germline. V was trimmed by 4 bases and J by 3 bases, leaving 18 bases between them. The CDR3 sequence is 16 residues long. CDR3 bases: TGTGCCAGCAGTTTTCGGGACGGACCCTCTTACTATGGCTACACCTTC. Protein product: CASSFRDGPSYYGYTF.

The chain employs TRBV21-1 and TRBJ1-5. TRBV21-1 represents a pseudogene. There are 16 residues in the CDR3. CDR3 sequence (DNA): TGTGCCAGCAGCAAAGTGGTAGGGTCGTTATATCAGCCCCAGCATTTT. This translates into CASSKVVGSLYQPQHF.

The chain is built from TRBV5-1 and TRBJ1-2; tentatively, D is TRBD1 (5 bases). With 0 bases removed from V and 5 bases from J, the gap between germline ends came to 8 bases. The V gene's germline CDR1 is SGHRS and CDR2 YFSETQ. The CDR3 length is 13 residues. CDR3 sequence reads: CASSLAGGYGYTF. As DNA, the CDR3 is TGCGCCAGCAGCTTGGCCGGGGGGTATGGCTACACCTTC. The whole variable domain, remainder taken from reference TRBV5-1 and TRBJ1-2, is KAGVTQTPRYLIKTRGQQVTLSCSPISGHRSVSWYQQTPGQGLQFLFEYFSETQRNKGNFPGRFSGRQFSNSRSEMNVSTLELGDSALYLCASSLAGGYGYTFGSGTRLTVV.

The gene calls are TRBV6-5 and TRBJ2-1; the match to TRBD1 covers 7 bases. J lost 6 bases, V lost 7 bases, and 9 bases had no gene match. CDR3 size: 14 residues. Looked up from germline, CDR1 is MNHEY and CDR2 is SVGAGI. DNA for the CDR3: TGTGCCAGCATTCGACAGGGATCAGTCAATGAGCAGTTCTTC. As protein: CASIRQGSVNEQFF.

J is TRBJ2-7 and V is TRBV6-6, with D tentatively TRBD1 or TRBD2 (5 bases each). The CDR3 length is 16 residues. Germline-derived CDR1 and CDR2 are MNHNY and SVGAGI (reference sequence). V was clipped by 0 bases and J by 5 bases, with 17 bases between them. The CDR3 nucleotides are TGTGCCAGCAGTTACTCCGGGACGTCTGGAGCCCACGAGCAGTACTTC. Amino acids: CASSYSGTSGAHEQYF.

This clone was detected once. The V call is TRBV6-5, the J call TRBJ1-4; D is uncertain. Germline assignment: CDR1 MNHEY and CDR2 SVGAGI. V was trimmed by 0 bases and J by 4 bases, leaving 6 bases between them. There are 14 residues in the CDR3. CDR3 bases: TGTGCCAGCAGTTACTCGTACAGTAATGAAAAACTGTTTTTT. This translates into CASSYSYSNEKLFF.

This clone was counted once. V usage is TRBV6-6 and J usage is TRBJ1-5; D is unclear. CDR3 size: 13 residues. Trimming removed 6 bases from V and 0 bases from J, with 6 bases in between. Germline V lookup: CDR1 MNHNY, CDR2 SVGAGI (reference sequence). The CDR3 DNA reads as TGTGCCAGCAGCCGATATAGCAATCAGCCCCAGCATTTT. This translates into CASSRYSNQPQHF.

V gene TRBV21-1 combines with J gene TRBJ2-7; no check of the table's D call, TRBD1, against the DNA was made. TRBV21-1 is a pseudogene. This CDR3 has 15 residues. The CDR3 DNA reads TGTGCCAGCAGCAAAGAGAAGGGACAGGGACCTGAGCAGTACTTC. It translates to CASSKEKGQGPEQYF.

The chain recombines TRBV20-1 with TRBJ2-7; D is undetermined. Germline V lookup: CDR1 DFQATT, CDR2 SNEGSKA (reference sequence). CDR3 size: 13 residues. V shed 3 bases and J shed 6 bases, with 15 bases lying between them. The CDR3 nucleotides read TGCAGTGCTAGTCCCCCCCCAGGTATCGAGCAGTACTTC. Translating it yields CSASPPPGIEQYF.

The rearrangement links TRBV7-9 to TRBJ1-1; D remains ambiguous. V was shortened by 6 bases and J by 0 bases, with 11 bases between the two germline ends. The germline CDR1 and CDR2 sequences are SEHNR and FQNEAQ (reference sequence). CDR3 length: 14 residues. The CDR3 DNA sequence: TGTGCCAGCAGGCCGGTGGGCATGAACACTGAAGCTTTCTTT. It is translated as CASRPVGMNTEAFF.

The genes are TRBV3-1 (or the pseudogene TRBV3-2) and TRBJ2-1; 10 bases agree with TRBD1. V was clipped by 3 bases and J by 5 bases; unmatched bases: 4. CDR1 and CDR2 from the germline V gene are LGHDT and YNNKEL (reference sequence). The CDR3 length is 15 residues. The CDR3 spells CASSHGQGGDNEQFF. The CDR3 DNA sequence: TGTGCCAGCAGCCACGGACAGGGGGGGGACAATGAGCAGTTCTTC.

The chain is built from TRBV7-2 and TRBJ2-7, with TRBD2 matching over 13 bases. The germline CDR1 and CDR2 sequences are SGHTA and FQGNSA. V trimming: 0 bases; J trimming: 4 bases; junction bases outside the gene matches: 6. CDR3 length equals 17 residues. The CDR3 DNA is TGTGCCAGCAGCTTAGCCGGGACTAGCGGGGATCCATACGAGCAGTACTTC. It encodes CASSLAGTSGDPYEQYF.